The clone carrying this T cell receptor (beta chain) appeared a few times. These data come from a study of OX40 agonist ivuxolimab in advanced cancers. Study-wide background: Every patient in dose escalation had hepatocellular carcinoma, melanoma, renal cell or head and neck cancer. Partial responses were achieved by three patients: one hepatocellular carcinoma, two cutaneous melanoma.

This CDR3 is built from 15 residues. The germline V and J ends were trimmed by 4 bases and 0 bases, with 11 bases remaining between them. Germline CDR1 and CDR2: LGHNT and FRNRAP. Sequencing used immunoSEQ multiplex PCR; TCRdb keeps in-frame clones, though not all of them. The data contain 72,000 or so clones, roughly four fifths of them singletons. The input for sequencing was CD4+ or CD8+ T cells sorted from blood, taken in a trial of the OX40 agonist ivuxolimab. The rearrangement joins TRBV12-5 to TRBJ2-3; D is unclear. The source of this sequence is an adult with an advanced solid tumor such as melanoma, head and neck, liver or kidney cancer. The CDR3 sequence is CASGSYSLSTDTQYF. The CDR3 bases are TGTGCTAGTGGTTCCTACTCGTTGAGCACAGATACGCAGTATTTT.